This T cell receptor beta chain was sequenced for a study of T cell repertoires in cytomegalovirus infection. Regarding the study as a whole: HLA-C-restricted CMV clonotypes gave the most frequent clonotype in two of eight donors.

In the case of this clonotype: Antigen specificity is unknown.

TCRdb reanalysed the reads using MiXCR and keeps one entry per CDR3 protein. The data show around 570,000 distinct CDR3 sequences, 40% seen once. Per germline, CDR1 MGHDK and CDR2 SYGVNS. The V gene lost 0 bases and the J gene lost 8 bases, with 17 bases spanning the gap. CDR3 length: 16 residues. The sample in question was cultured PBMCs, obtained from culture after CMV antigen stimulation. The chain carries TRBV25-1 and TRBJ2-4, with D maybe TRBD2 (6 bases). This sequence was found in a human donor in good health (CMV status not recorded). Some clones in this sample may be carry-over from other donors' samples. The CDR3 DNA sequence: TGTGCCAGCAGTGAATATATTGCAGGGCGGGGAGACATTCAGTACTTC. It codes for CASSEYIAGRGDIQYF.